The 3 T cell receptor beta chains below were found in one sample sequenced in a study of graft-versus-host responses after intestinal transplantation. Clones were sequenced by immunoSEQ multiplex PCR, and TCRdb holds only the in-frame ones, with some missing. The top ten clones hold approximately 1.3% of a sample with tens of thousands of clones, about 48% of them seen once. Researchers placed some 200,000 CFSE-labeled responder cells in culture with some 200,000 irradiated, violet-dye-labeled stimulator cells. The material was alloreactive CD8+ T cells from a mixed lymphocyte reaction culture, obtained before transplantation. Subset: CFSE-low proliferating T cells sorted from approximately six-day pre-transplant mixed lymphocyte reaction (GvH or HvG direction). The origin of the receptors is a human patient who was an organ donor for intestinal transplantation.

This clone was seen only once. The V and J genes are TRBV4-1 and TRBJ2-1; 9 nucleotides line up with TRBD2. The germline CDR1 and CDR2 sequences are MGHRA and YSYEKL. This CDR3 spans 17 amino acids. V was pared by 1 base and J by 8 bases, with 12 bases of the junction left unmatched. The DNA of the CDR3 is TGCGCCAGCAGCCAAGGGATCGGGACTAGCTTAGAAGATGAGCAGTTCTTC. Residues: CASSQGIGTSLEDEQFF.

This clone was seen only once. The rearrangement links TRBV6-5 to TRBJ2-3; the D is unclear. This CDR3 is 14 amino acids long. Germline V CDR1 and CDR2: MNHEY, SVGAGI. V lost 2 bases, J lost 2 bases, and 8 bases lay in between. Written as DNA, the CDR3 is TGTGCCAGCAGTTACGAGGAGACCACAGATACGCAGTATTTT. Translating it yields CASSYEETTDTQYF.

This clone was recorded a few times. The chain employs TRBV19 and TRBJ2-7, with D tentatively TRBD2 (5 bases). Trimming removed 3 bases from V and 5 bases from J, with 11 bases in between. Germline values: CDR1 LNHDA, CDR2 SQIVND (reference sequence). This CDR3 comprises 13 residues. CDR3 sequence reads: CASSMVFGNEQYF. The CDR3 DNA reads TGTGCCAGTAGTATGGTCTTCGGGAACGAGCAGTACTTC.